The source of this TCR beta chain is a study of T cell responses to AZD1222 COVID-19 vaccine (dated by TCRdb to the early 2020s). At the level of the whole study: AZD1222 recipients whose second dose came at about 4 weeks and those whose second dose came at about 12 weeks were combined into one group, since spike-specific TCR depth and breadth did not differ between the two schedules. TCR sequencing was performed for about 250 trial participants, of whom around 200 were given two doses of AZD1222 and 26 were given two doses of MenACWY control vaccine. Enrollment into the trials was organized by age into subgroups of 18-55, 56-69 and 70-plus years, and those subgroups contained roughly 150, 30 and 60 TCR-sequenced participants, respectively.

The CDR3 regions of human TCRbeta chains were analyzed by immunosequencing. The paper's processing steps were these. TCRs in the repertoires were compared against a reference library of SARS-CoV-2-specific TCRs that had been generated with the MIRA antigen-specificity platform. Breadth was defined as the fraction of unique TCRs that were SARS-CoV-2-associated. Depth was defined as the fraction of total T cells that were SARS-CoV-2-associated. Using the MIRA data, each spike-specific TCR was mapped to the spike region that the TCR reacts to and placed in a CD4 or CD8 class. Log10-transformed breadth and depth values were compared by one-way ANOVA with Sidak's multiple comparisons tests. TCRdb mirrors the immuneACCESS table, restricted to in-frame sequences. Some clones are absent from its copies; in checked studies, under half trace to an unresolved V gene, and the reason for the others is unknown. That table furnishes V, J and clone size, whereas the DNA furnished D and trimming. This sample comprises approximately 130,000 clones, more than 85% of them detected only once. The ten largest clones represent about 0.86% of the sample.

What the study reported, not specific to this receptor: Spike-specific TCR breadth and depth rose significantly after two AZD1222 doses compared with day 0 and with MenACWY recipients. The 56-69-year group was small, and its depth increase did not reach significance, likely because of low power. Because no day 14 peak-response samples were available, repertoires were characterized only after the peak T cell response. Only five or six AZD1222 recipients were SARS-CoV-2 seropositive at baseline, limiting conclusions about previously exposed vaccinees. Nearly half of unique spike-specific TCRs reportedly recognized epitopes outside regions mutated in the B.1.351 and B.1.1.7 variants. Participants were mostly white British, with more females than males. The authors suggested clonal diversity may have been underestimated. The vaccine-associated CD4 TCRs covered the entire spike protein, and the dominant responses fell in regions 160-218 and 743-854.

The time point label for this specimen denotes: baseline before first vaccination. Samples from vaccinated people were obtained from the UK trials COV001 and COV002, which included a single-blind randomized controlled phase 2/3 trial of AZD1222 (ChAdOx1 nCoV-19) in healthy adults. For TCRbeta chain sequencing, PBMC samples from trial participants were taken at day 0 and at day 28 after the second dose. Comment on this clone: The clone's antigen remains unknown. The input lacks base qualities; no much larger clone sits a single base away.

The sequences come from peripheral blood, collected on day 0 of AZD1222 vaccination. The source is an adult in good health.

The CDR3 corresponds to CASSFQVNEQFF. The nucleotide sequence reads as follows: TGTGCCAGCAGCTTTCAGGTAAATGAGCAGTTCTTC. In this chain, TRBV5-6 is recombined with TRBJ2-1; the D segment cannot be called with confidence. CDR1 is given as SGHDT and CDR2 as YYEEEE, both from the germline V gene. V is shortened by 2 bases, J by 7 bases, and the region joining them spans 7 bases. From its cysteine to its phenylalanine, the CDR3 spans 12 amino acids. Only CDR3 DNA is held: 36 bases, read in frame from base 1.